Listed below are T cell receptor beta chains from one sample, sequenced in a study of early T cells in non-severe SARS-CoV-2 infection. Each CDR3 protein is one row after TCRdb ran MiXCR on the 5' RACE reads. The data hold approximately 110,000 distinct CDR3 sequences, with about 16% observed a single time. The specimen was whole blood. The origin of the receptors is an adult who was a healthcare worker with PCR-confirmed SARS-CoV-2 infection or an uninfected control (not recorded which). CDR3s include the opening cysteine and the closing phenylalanine or tryptophan. The D gene is left open where the match is weak. Where a row states a size, it is once, few, many or the class of an expanded clone; other rows omit it.

D gene,clone size,J gene,V gene,CDR3 DNA,CDR3 protein
.,.,TRBJ1-4,TRBV19,TGTGCCAGTAGCCCGGACAAGGAGGGTGAAAAACTGTTTTTT,CASSPDKEGEKLFF
TRBD1,few,TRBJ2-3,TRBV20-1,TGCAGTGCTACTACCGGGACAGGGGGTTATGATACGCAGTATTTT,CSATTGTGGYDTQYF
.,many,TRBJ1-1,TRBV5-1,TGCGCCAGCAGCCCAGGCGGTGCTGAAGCTTTCTTT,CASSPGGAEAFF
.,few,TRBJ2-1,TRBV19,TGTGCCAGTAGTATGAGCCCCAGCCCCTACAATGAGCAGTTCTTC,CASSMSPSPYNEQFF
TRBD1,.,TRBJ2-7,TRBV2,TGTGCCAGCAGTGAAGAGACAGGGGGACTCGAGCAGTACTTC,CASSEETGGLEQYF
TRBD1,few,TRBJ2-5,TRBV20-1,TGCAGTGCTAGAGGACAGGGGTCTGAGACCCAGTACTTC,CSARGQGSETQYF
.,.,TRBJ2-3,TRBV3-1,TGTGCCAGCAGCCCGAGGTCGCTCGGGGATACGCAGTATTTT,CASSPRSLGDTQYF
.,few,TRBJ2-1,TRBV3-1,TGTGCCAGCAGCCAAGAGACGAGGGGCACGATGTTCTTC,CASSQETRGTMFF
.,.,TRBJ2-2,TRBV11-3,TGTGCCAGCAGTGACTTGACAGCCGGGGAGCTGTTTTTT,CASSDLTAGELFF
TRBD1,many,TRBJ2-1,TRBV7-9,TGTGCCAGCAGCCCTTTCCCCGGGACAGGGGTGAGTGAGCAGTTCTTC,CASSPFPGTGVSEQFF
.,few,TRBJ2-7,TRBV13,TGTGCCAGCAGCTCCCCCATGTACGAGCAGTACTTC,CASSSPMYEQYF
.,.,TRBJ2-2,TRBV29-1,TGCAGCGTTGCCACGACGAACACCGGGGAGCTGTTTTTT,CSVATTNTGELFF
.,few,TRBJ2-1,TRBV7-3,TGTGCCAGCAGCTTAACAAGGGTAGGGGTAGGGTCCTACAATGAGCAGTTCTTC,CASSLTRVGVGSYNEQFF
.,.,TRBJ2-3,TRBV25-1,TGTGCCAGCAGTCCCTCCCGCGGGGGCACAGATACGCAGTATTTT,CASSPSRGGTDTQYF
.,.,TRBJ2-5,TRBV7-7,TGTGCCAGCAGCTCGCGAACCCTGGAGACCCAGTACTTC,CASSSRTLETQYF
TRBD1,few,TRBJ2-7,TRBV29-1,TGCAGCGTTAAGACCGGGACAGGACCATCCTACGAGCAGTACTTC,CSVKTGTGPSYEQYF
.,.,TRBJ2-5,TRBV9,TGTGCCAGCAGCAACGGGAACCAAGAGACCCAGTACTTC,CASSNGNQETQYF
.,many,TRBJ2-3,TRBV9,TGTGCCAGCAGCGTAGAGGGTGCTTCCACAGATACGCAGTATTTT,CASSVEGASTDTQYF
.,.,TRBJ2-3,TRBV5-1,TGCGCCAGCAGCCCGTCTAGTGGGACCACAGATACGCAGTATTTT,CASSPSSGTTDTQYF
.,many,TRBJ2-2,TRBV11-1,TGTGCCAGCAGCCAAACAGGACAGCCGAACACCGGGGAGCTGTTTTTT,CASSQTGQPNTGELFF
TRBD1,.,TRBJ2-2,TRBV29-1,TGCAGCGCCGGGGACAGATGGACCGGGGAGCTGTTTTTT,CSAGDRWTGELFF
.,.,TRBJ1-5,TRBV7-9,TGTGCCAGCAGCAGTCAAGGCAATCAGCCCCAGCATTTT,CASSSQGNQPQHF
.,.,TRBJ1-5,TRBV2,TGTGCCTTCCGGGACAGCAATCAGCCCCAGCATTTT,CAFRDSNQPQHF
.,few,TRBJ1-2,TRBV12-3/TRBV12-4,TGTGCCAGCAGTTTATGGGGTTACAGTCGTTTTTACTATGGCTACACCTTC,CASSLWGYSRFYYGYTF
TRBD2,.,TRBJ2-1,TRBV7-2,TGTGCCAGCAGCCGGACTAGGGGCAATGAGCAGTTCTTC,CASSRTRGNEQFF